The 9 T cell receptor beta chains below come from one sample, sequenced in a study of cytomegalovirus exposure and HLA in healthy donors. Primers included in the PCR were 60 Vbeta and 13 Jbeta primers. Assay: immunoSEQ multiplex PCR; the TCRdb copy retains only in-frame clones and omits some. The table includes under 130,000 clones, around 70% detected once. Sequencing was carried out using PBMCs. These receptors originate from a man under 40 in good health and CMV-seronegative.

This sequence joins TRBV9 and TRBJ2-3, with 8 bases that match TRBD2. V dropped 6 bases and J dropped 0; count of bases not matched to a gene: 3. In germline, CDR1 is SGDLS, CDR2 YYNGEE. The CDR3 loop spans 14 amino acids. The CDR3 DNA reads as TGTGCCAGCACCGGGGGGGGTAGCACAGATACGCAGTATTTT. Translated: CASTGGGSTDTQYF.

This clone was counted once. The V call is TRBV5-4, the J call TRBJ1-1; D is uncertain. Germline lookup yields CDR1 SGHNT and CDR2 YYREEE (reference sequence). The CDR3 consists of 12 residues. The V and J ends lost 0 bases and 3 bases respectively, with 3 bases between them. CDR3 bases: TGTGCCAGCAGCTTGGACTACACTGAAGCTTTCTTT. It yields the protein CASSLDYTEAFF.

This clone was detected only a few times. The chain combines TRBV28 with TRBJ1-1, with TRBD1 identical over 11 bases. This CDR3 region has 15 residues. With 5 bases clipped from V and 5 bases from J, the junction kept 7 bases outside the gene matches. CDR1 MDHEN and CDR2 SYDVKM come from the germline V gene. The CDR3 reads CASSPWTGGETEAFF. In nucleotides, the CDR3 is TGTGCCAGCAGTCCATGGACAGGGGGCGAGACTGAAGCTTTCTTT.

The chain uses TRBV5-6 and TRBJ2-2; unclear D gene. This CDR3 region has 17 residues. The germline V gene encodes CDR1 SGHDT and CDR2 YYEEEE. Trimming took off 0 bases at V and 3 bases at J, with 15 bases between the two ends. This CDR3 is CASSLGGDPTYTGELFF. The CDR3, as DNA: TGTGCCAGCAGCTTGGGCGGTGATCCAACTTACACCGGGGAGCTGTTTTTT.

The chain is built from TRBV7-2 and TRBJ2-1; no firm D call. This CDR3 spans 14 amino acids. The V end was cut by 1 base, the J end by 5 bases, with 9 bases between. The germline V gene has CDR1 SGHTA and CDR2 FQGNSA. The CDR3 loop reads CASSLVFSHNEQFF. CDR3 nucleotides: TGTGCCAGCAGCTTAGTTTTCAGTCACAATGAGCAGTTCTTC. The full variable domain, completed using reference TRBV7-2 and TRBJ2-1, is GAGVSQSPSNKVTEKGKDVELRCDPISGHTALYWYRQSLGQGLEFLIYFQGNSAPDKSGLPSDRFSAERTGGSVSTLTIQRTQQEDSAVYLCASSLVFSHNEQFFGPGTRLTVL.

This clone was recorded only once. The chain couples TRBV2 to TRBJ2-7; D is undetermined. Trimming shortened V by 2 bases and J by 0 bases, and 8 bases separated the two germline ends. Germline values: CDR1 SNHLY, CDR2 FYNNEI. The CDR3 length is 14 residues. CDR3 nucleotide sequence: TGTGCCAGCAGTGAATCCGTCGGCTCCTACGAGCAGTACTTC. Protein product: CASSESVGSYEQYF.

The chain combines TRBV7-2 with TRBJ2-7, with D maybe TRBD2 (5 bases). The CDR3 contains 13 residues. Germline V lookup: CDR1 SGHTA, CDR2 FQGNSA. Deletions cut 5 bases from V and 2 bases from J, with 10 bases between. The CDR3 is CASSEGLAYEQYF. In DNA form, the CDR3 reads TGTGCCAGCAGCGAAGGACTTGCCTACGAGCAGTACTTC.

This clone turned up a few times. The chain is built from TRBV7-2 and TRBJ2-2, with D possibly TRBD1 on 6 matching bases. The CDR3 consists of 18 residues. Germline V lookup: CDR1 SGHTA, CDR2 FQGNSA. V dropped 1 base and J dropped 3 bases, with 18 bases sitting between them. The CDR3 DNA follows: TGTGCCAGCAGCTTAGTACGGCCTCTTGGGGGCCACACCGGGGAGCTGTTTTTT. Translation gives CASSLVRPLGGHTGELFF.

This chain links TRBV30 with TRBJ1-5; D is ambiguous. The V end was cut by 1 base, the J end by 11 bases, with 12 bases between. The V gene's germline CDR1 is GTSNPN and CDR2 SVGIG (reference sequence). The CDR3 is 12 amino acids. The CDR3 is CAWSGNAVAQHF. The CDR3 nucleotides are TGTGCCTGGAGTGGTAATGCAGTGGCCCAGCATTTT.